This TCR beta chain was sequenced in a study of cytomegalovirus exposure and HLA in healthy donors. The wider study: From donors who were HLA-typed, an early data release held around 80 million unique TCRs. Among about 400 genotyped donors, roughly 81% fell in the Caucasian-associated ancestry cluster.

Regarding the study as a whole: Later, an analysis showed that TCR beta chains associated with HLA were more clonally expanded than others that were equally common.

Concerning this clone itself: Its cognate antigen is unknown.

13 Jbeta primers and 60 Vbeta primers were used for the PCR. The assay was immunoSEQ multiplex PCR, and TCRdb's table has in-frame clones only and misses some. The sample records fewer than 150,000 clones, around 80% being singletons. This clonotype was obtained from a man aged 50 to 60 in good health and CMV-seronegative. What was sequenced was PBMCs.

CDR3 sequence reads: CASSPGGAVETQYF. The CDR3 region has the DNA TGTGCCAGCAGCCCCGGCGGGGCCGTGGAGACCCAGTACTTC. The genes are TRBV7-9 and TRBJ2-5; D may be TRBD2 (6 bases). This CDR3 spans 14 amino acids. CDR1 is SEHNR and CDR2 is FQNEAQ in the germline V gene (reference sequence). Trimming removed 5 bases at V and 5 bases at J, with 15 bases between.